The table lists the clone carrying this T cell receptor (beta chain) with a count of one. What it binds is unknown. Healthy bone marrow donors supplied every sample. In the PCR, 60 Vbeta and 13 Jbeta primers were used. In the study's own analysis: An analysis performed later counted 60 million to 90 million unique TCR beta chains (roughly 10 million of them shared). Clones were read by immunoSEQ multiplex PCR, and TCRdb kept only the in-frame ones, dropping some. V and J calls and clone size are copied from that table; D and trimming were computed from the DNA. This table holds fewer than 150,000 clones, more than 75% found once. Trimming took 8 bases from V and 0 from J; bases not matched to a gene: 8. The CDR3 is 15 residues long. Germline V gene lookup returns CDR1 MNHEY and CDR2 SMNVEV (reference sequence). This sample was taken from a study of cytomegalovirus exposure and HLA in healthy donors.

Study outcomes and limitations: Researchers reported in a later analysis that a missense DCLRE1C variant was tied to TCR beta V- and J-gene trimming.

This TCR came from a man aged 18 to 30 in good health and CMV-seronegative. V usage is TRBV27 and J usage is TRBJ2-3; TRBD1 matches 7 bases. Sequences were obtained from PBMCs. The CDR3 spells CASGTQGLSTDTQYF. CDR3 sequence (DNA): TGTGCCAGCGGCACACAGGGGCTTAGCACAGATACGCAGTATTTT.